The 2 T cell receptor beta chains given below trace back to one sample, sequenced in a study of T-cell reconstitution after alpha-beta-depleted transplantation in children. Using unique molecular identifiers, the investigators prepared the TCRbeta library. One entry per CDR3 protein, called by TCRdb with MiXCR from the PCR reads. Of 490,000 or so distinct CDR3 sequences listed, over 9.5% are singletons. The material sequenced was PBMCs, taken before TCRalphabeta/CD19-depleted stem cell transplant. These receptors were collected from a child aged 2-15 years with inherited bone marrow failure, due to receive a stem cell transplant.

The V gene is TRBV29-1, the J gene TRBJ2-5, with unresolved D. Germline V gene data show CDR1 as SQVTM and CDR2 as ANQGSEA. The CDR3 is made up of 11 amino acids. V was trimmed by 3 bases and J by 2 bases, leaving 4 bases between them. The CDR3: CSVDLQETQYF. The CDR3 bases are TGCAGCGTTGACCTACAAGAGACCCAGTACTTC.

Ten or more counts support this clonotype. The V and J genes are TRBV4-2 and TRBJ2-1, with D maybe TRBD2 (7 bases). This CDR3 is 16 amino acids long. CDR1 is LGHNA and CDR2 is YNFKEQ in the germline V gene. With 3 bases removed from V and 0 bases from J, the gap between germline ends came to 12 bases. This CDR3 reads CASSHAGGRSYNEQFF. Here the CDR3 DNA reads TGTGCCAGCAGCCACGCCGGGGGGCGCTCCTACAATGAGCAGTTCTTC.